Listed below are T cell receptor beta chains from one sample, sequenced in a study of regulatory T cells in long-lasting Graves disease. Via MiXCR, TCRdb re-called the multiplex PCR reads, giving one row per CDR3 protein. The profile shows some 410,000 distinct CDR3 sequences, less than 20% of them singletons. These data also featured in a second study, about T cells in Graves' hyperthyroidism and ophthalmopathy.

The starting material was peripheral blood mononuclear cells (PBMCs), obtained at new diagnosis, from a patient treated with antithyroid drugs. These receptors were collected from a woman aged 25 to 39 with Graves disease. CDR3s include the opening cysteine and the closing phenylalanine or tryptophan. A D gene is named only where the DNA matches it firmly. Size values are once, few and many counts, or a class for expanded clones, and some rows have none.

abundance	v_gene	d_gene	j_gene	CDR3aa	CDR3nt
many	TRBV27	TRBD2	TRBJ2-1	CASSLGTSGNNEQFF	TGCGCCAGCAGCCTAGGGACTAGCGGTAACAATGAGCAGTTCTTC
-	TRBV7-9	TRBD2	TRBJ2-3	CANSPAWTSGNTGVDTQYF	TGTGCCAACAGCCCAGCCTGGACTAGCGGGAATACCGGGGTGGATACGCAGTATTTT
many	TRBV7-3	TRBD2	TRBJ2-2	CASSRGGVDTGELFF	TGTGCCAGCAGCCGGGGGGGCGTGGACACCGGGGAGCTGTTTTTT
-	TRBV12-3/TRBV12-4	TRBD1	TRBJ1-1	CASSRGGTGSTEAFF	TGTGCCAGCAGTCGCGGCGGGACAGGGAGCACTGAAGCTTTCTTT
few	TRBV5-8	-	TRBJ1-4	CAGSYEKLFF	TGTGCCGGATCCTATGAAAAACTGTTTTTT
many	TRBV28	-	TRBJ2-3	CASSNLGQGVSDTQYF	TGTGCCAGCTCCAACCTGGGCCAGGGCGTATCAGATACGCAGTATTTT
many	TRBV6-1	TRBD2	TRBJ2-7	CASSEGAGGRDEQYF	TGTGCCAGCAGTGAGGGAGCGGGAGGGCGCGACGAGCAGTACTTC
few	TRBV10-3	TRBD1	TRBJ2-7	CAIRGTASSYEQYF	TGTGCCATCAGGGGGACAGCCAGCTCCTACGAGCAGTACTTC
few	TRBV15	TRBD1	TRBJ2-7	CATSGTGLKYEQYF	TGTGCCACCAGCGGGACAGGGTTGAAATACGAGCAGTACTTC
many	TRBV6-1	-	TRBJ1-5	CASSDRVNQPQHF	TGTGCCAGCAGTGACAGGGTGAATCAGCCCCAGCATTTT
many	TRBV2	TRBD1	TRBJ1-4	CASSEAGQSNEKLFF	TGTGCCAGCAGTGAAGCGGGACAGAGTAATGAAAAACTGTTTTTT
many	TRBV3-1	-	TRBJ1-1	CASSPVLAKSNTEAFF	TGTGCCAGCAGCCCCGTCCTCGCCAAGTCGAACACTGAAGCTTTCTTT
many	TRBV27	-	TRBJ2-2	CASSEEPGTYTGELFF	TGTGCCAGCAGTGAGGAACCGGGGACCTACACCGGGGAGCTGTTTTTT
many	TRBV20-1	TRBD2	TRBJ2-1	CSAPGLAGGNEQFF	TGCAGTGCCCCCGGACTAGCGGGAGGTAATGAGCAGTTCTTC
few	TRBV10-3	-	TRBJ1-5	CASHPGASNQPQHF	TGTGCCAGCCATCCGGGGGCTAGCAATCAGCCCCAGCATTTT
many	TRBV20-1	-	TRBJ2-7	CSASLESWQNEQYF	TGCAGTGCTAGTTTAGAGTCTTGGCAGAACGAGCAGTACTTC
many	TRBV20-1	TRBD2	TRBJ2-4	CSARDYASGNIQYF	TGCAGTGCTAGAGATTACGCTAGCGGGAACATTCAGTACTTC
many	TRBV3-1	-	TRBJ2-1	CASSLGWTHNEQFF	TGTGCCAGCAGTCTGGGGTGGACCCACAATGAGCAGTTCTTC
many	TRBV20-1	TRBD2	TRBJ2-7	CSARRDYDYEQYF	TGCAGTGCTAGAAGGGACTATGACTACGAGCAGTACTTC
few	TRBV29-1	-	TRBJ2-5	CSVEARGGKIETQYF	TGCAGCGTTGAAGCACGCGGAGGGAAGATAGAGACCCAGTACTTC
many	TRBV20-1	-	TRBJ2-1	CSATKPQAHRPQFF	TGCAGTGCAACGAAACCCCAGGCCCACCGGCCGCAGTTCTTC
-	TRBV27	-	TRBJ1-6	CASSDTGNSPLHF	TGTGCCAGCAGTGATACAGGGAATTCACCCCTCCACTTT
many	TRBV29-1	-	TRBJ2-7	CSVSPHNQAGYEQYF	TGCAGCGTTTCTCCCCACAACCAGGCGGGATACGAGCAGTACTTC
-	TRBV10-1	TRBD2	TRBJ2-1	CASSDLAGEGNEQFF	TGCGCCAGCAGTGACCTAGCGGGAGAGGGCAATGAGCAGTTCTTC
-	TRBV20-1	-	TRBJ1-5	CSARDPRQLNNQPQHF	TGCAGTGCTAGAGATCCCCGACAGTTGAACAATCAGCCCCAGCATTTT
many	TRBV6-5	-	TRBJ1-2	CASSYRSNYGYTF	TGTGCCAGCAGTTACCGTTCTAACTATGGCTACACCTTC
many	TRBV7-8	-	TRBJ2-7	CASSLKTVEQYF	TGTGCCAGCAGCTTAAAAACAGTCGAGCAGTACTTC
-	TRBV9	-	TRBJ1-2	CASSGVQTTPAF	TGTGCCAGCAGCGGGGTCCAGACGACTCCTGCCTTC
many	TRBV6-9	TRBD1	TRBJ1-1	CASSYAGGPNTEAFF	TGTGCCAGCAGTTATGCAGGGGGCCCGAACACTGAAGCTTTCTTT
many	TRBV20-1	TRBD1	TRBJ2-5	CSAPGDRGRGETQYF	TGCAGTGCCCCCGGGGACAGGGGGCGTGGGGAGACCCAGTACTTC
many	TRBV10-2	-	TRBJ1-2	CASSESWGRGYTF	TGCGCCAGCAGTGAGTCGTGGGGACGGGGCTACACCTTC
-	TRBV11-2	-	TRBJ1-1	CASSLDRVVGTEAFF	TGTGCCAGCAGCTTAGACAGGGTTGTTGGCACTGAAGCTTTCTTT
many	TRBV6-5	-	TRBJ2-1	CASSYSTRTWDEQFF	TGTGCCAGCAGTTACTCGACCCGTACTTGGGATGAGCAGTTCTTC
once	TRBV7-9	-	TRBJ1-1	CASSTSPRGLNTEAFF	TGTGCCAGCAGCACCTCCCCCAGGGGATTGAACACTGAAGCTTTCTTT
few	TRBV6-9	-	TRBJ1-2	CASSSPFRSSTNYGYTF	TGTGCCAGCAGTTCTCCCTTTAGGTCCAGCACTAACTATGGCTACACCTTC
many	TRBV11-2	TRBD2	TRBJ2-1	CASSLRQGLAGVEQFF	TGTGCCAGCAGCCTACGACAGGGCCTAGCGGGAGTAGAGCAGTTCTTC
many	TRBV28	TRBD1	TRBJ2-7	CASGGDRGSYEQYF	TGTGCCAGCGGCGGAGACAGGGGGTCCTACGAGCAGTACTTC
-	TRBV12-3/TRBV12-4	-	TRBJ1-6	CASSFKGVYNSPLHF	TGTGCCAGCAGTTTTAAGGGAGTCTATAATTCACCCCTCCACTTT
many	TRBV12-3/TRBV12-4	-	TRBJ1-5	CASSLPGLRGQPQHF	TGTGCCAGCAGTTTGCCAGGGTTACGGGGTCAGCCCCAGCATTTT
-	TRBV7-8	-	TRBJ1-1	CASSRQSVGFQGFF	TGTGCCAGCAGCCGCCAATCGGTGGGGTTTCAAGGTTTCTTT
many	TRBV6-9	-	TRBJ1-2	CASSYAGAEVDYGYTF	TGTGCCAGCAGTTACGCTGGGGCTGAAGTGGACTATGGCTACACCTTC
many	TRBV27	TRBD1	TRBJ1-1	CASSPEGTGLETEAFF	TGTGCCAGCAGTCCGGAGGGGACAGGGCTGGAAACTGAAGCTTTCTTT
many	TRBV11-2	-	TRBJ2-1	CASSRELNPYNEQFF	TGTGCCAGCAGCAGGGAGCTGAACCCCTACAATGAGCAGTTCTTC
few	TRBV5-1	TRBD1	TRBJ1-3	CASSYGQGTGNTIYF	TGCGCCAGCAGCTACGGACAGGGAACTGGAAACACCATATATTTT
few	TRBV4-3	TRBD2	TRBJ2-4	CASSQDVPSGSGNIQYF	TGCGCCAGCAGCCAAGATGTTCCCAGCGGGAGTGGTAACATTCAGTACTTC
many	TRBV28	TRBD2	TRBJ2-1	CASSGGLAGTFYNEQFF	TGTGCCAGCAGTGGGGGGCTAGCGGGGACCTTCTACAATGAGCAGTTCTTC
many	TRBV3-1	TRBD1	TRBJ2-5	CASSQNPGQVLYF	TGTGCCAGCAGCCAAAATCCCGGACAGGTCCTGTACTTC
many	TRBV28	-	TRBJ1-5	CASSLTGDQPQHF	TGTGCCAGCAGTTTAACGGGGGATCAGCCCCAGCATTTT
many	TRBV10-3	-	TRBJ1-2	CAISDIRYGYTF	TGTGCCATCAGTGATATTCGCTATGGCTACACCTTC
many	TRBV20-1	TRBD2	TRBJ2-7	CSASRTSTVGFIYSYEQYF	TGCAGTGCTAGTCGGACTAGCACGGTGGGATTCATCTACTCCTACGAGCAGTACTTC
-	TRBV4-3	TRBD2	TRBJ2-3	CASSLAGDGADTQYF	TGCGCCAGCAGCCTAGCGGGAGACGGGGCAGATACGCAGTATTTT
-	TRBV19	TRBD2	TRBJ2-1	CASSRTSGTSGRNYNEQFF	TGTGCCAGTAGTCGTACCTCCGGGACTAGCGGGAGAAACTACAATGAGCAGTTCTTC
many	TRBV2	-	TRBJ1-5	CASRQGLSNQPQHF	TGTGCCAGCAGACAGGGACTTAGCAATCAGCCCCAGCATTTT
many	TRBV27	-	TRBJ2-1	CASSSVRDITYNEQFF	TGTGCCAGCAGTTCCGTCCGGGACATAACCTACAATGAGCAGTTCTTC